A selection of T cell receptor beta chains follows, all from one sample in a study of control samples from healthy donors and cancer patients. Only in-frame clones appear in the TCRdb table, and some are missing; sequencing was by immunoSEQ multiplex PCR. This table has fewer than 85,000 clones, around nine tenths appearing once. Sequenced: blood. The origin of the receptors is a man aged 50 to 60 in good health. CDR3s include the opening cysteine and the closing phenylalanine or tryptophan. A D gene is named only where the DNA matches it firmly. Size values are once, few and many counts, or a class for expanded clones, and some rows have none.

j_gene: TRBJ2-7; d_gene: .; abundance: .; v_gene: TRBV5-4; CDR3aa: CASSLGYEAGPPGNEQYF; CDR3nt: TGTGCCAGCAGCTTGGGGTATGAGGCCGGGCCCCCAGGCAACGAGCAGTACTTC
j_gene: TRBJ2-7; d_gene: TRBD2; abundance: .; v_gene: TRBV7-9; CDR3aa: CASSFERGGSYEQYF; CDR3nt: TGTGCCAGCAGCTTCGAGCGGGGGGGCTCCTACGAGCAGTACTTC
j_gene: TRBJ2-3; d_gene: TRBD2; abundance: .; v_gene: TRBV5-4; CDR3aa: CASNPWGGPDTQYF; CDR3nt: TGTGCCAGCAACCCGTGGGGGGGACCAGATACGCAGTATTTT
j_gene: TRBJ2-5; d_gene: .; abundance: .; v_gene: TRBV5-1; CDR3aa: CASSMTGRSEETQYF; CDR3nt: TGCGCCAGCAGCATGACAGGGAGGAGTGAAGAGACCCAGTACTTC
j_gene: TRBJ1-4; d_gene: .; abundance: once; v_gene: TRBV6-1; CDR3aa: CASSEVSGGGEKLFF; CDR3nt: TGTGCCAGCAGTGAAGTGTCAGGAGGGGGGGAAAAACTGTTTTTT
j_gene: TRBJ1-2; d_gene: .; abundance: .; v_gene: TRBV14; CDR3aa: CASSQVAGDYGYTF; CDR3nt: TGTGCCAGCAGCCAAGTAGCCGGCGACTATGGCTACACCTTC
j_gene: TRBJ1-6; d_gene: TRBD1; abundance: .; v_gene: TRBV5-4; CDR3aa: CASSAGQDAYNSPLHF; CDR3nt: TGTGCCAGCAGCGCCGGACAGGATGCTTATAATTCACCCCTCCACTTT
j_gene: TRBJ2-5; d_gene: .; abundance: .; v_gene: TRBV6-5; CDR3aa: CASSYSGSGTQYF; CDR3nt: TGTGCCAGCAGTTACTCGGGCAGTGGGACCCAGTACTTC
j_gene: TRBJ1-2; d_gene: .; abundance: few; v_gene: TRBV4-3; CDR3aa: CASSQWWSYGYTF; CDR3nt: TGCGCCAGCAGCCAATGGTGGTCCTATGGCTACACCTTC
j_gene: TRBJ2-4; d_gene: .; abundance: .; v_gene: TRBV11-3; CDR3aa: CASGQGQNIQYF; CDR3nt: TGTGCCAGCGGGCAGGGGCAAAACATTCAGTACTTC
j_gene: TRBJ1-2; d_gene: .; abundance: few; v_gene: TRBV19; CDR3aa: CASSIQPGYGYTF; CDR3nt: TGTGCCAGTAGTATACAGCCGGGCTATGGCTACACCTTC
j_gene: TRBJ1-5; d_gene: .; abundance: .; v_gene: TRBV15; CDR3aa: CATSRDLNQPQHF; CDR3nt: TGTGCCACCAGCAGAGACCTCAATCAGCCCCAGCATTTT
j_gene: TRBJ2-7; d_gene: TRBD1; abundance: .; v_gene: TRBV7-9; CDR3aa: CASSRTGEWNEQYF; CDR3nt: TGTGCCAGCAGCCGGACAGGGGAATGGAACGAGCAGTACTTC
j_gene: TRBJ1-6; d_gene: TRBD1; abundance: .; v_gene: TRBV7-9; CDR3aa: CASSSDSGTVGSPLHF; CDR3nt: TGTGCCAGCAGCTCAGACTCCGGGACAGTAGGTTCACCCCTCCACTTT